Presented here are 6 T cell receptor beta chains from one specimen sequenced in a study of blood T cells in healthy people across ages. PCR was performed a second time for roughly 6 to 12 cycles using a sample-barcoded 5' primer and a J-beta primer mix. TCRdb passed the 5' RACE reads through MiXCR, listing each CDR3 protein once. This table holds roughly 1.4 million distinct CDR3 sequences, approximately 63% found once. Material: blood. The receptors come from a man aged 18 to 29 in good health.

V usage is TRBV4-2 and J usage is TRBJ2-1, with a tentative D call TRBD1 (5 bases). Trimming removed 0 bases from V and 4 bases from J, with 16 bases in between. In germline, CDR1 is LGHNA, CDR2 YNFKEQ. This CDR3 spans 17 amino acids. CDR3 bases: TGTGCCAGCAGCCAAGATATCAGGGCGGTCGAGTACAATGAGCAGTTCTTC. Translating gives CASSQDIRAVEYNEQFF.

The chain couples TRBV20-1 to TRBJ1-5; 8 bases align to TRBD1. The CDR3 runs to 14 residues. With V trimmed by 6 bases and J by 5 bases, 9 bases remained unmatched. The germline gives CDR1 DFQATT, CDR2 SNEGSKA (reference sequence). CDR3 loop: CSAKLQGAHQPQHF. CDR3 DNA: TGCAGTGCCAAACTTCAGGGGGCGCATCAGCCCCAGCATTTT.

The chain combines TRBV12-3 or TRBV12-4 with TRBJ2-1, with D perhaps matching TRBD1 (6 bases). The V end lost 4 bases, the J end lost 7 bases, and 14 bases lay between the germline ends. The CDR3 contains 14 residues. CDR3 in amino acids: CASSSNLGGNEQFF. CDR3 in DNA: TGTGCCAGCAGTTCGAACCTAGGGGGTAATGAGCAGTTCTTC.

This chain joins TRBV10-3 and TRBJ2-1; 9 nucleotides line up with TRBD1. V was pared by 4 bases and J by 4 bases, with 8 bases of the junction left unmatched. The length of the CDR3 is 16 residues. Looked up from germline, CDR1 is ENHRY and CDR2 is SYGVKD. The DNA of the CDR3 is TGTGCCATCAGTGGAGACGGACAGGGGTTTTACAATGAGCAGTTCTTC. This gives the protein CAISGDGQGFYNEQFF.

In this sample, this clonotype turned up a few times. The J gene is TRBJ2-5, the V gene TRBV4-1, with 9 bases that match TRBD1. The length of the CDR3 is 16 residues. The trim removed 6 bases at V and 3 bases at J, leaving 11 bases unmatched. The germline CDR1 and CDR2 sequences are MGHRA and YSYEKL. The CDR3: CASRNPGQGAKETQYF. CDR3 nucleotide sequence: TGCGCCAGCAGAAACCCGGGACAGGGAGCGAAAGAGACCCAGTACTTC.

Only one count was recorded for this clonotype. This chain connects TRBV10-3 to TRBJ1-2; the D is unclear. In germline, CDR1 is ENHRY, CDR2 SYGVKD. This CDR3 has 13 amino acids. Trimming pared 3 bases from V and 7 bases from J, leaving 12 bases between. In DNA form, the CDR3 reads TGTGCCATCAGTGAAGCTGGGTACGGTGGCTACACCTTC. This sequence encodes CAISEAGYGGYTF.